This T cell receptor (beta chain) is from a study of CD8 T cells in Susac syndrome. Study-level results: The study admitted that it had a relatively small number of individuals in its TCR sequencing and HLA analysis.

The CDR3 sequence is 14 residues long. Germline loops: CDR1 SGHVS, CDR2 FNYEAQ. V lost 4 bases to trimming and J lost 1 base, with 11 bases between them. High-throughput TCR beta sequencing covered peripheral CD8+ and CD4+ T cells. Worth noting for this clonotype: Its antigen is as yet unknown.

RNA totalling roughly 0.5 to 1 ug underwent reverse transcription with random hexamers. TCR beta CDR3 was amplified by immunoSEQ multiplex PCR. This amplification extended across 54 Vbeta and 13 Jbeta segments. TCRdb recomputed calls from the immunoSEQ multiplex PCR reads with MiXCR, one row per CDR3 protein. The data hold more than 70,000 distinct CDR3 sequences, with roughly 90% observed a single time. This TCR came from a human donor with multiple sclerosis. The chain couples TRBV7-6 to TRBJ2-7; D call uncertain. Sequencing was carried out using CD8+ T cells from PBMCs. This chain's CDR3 is CASSSELPSYEQYF. CDR3 nucleotide sequence: TGTGCCAGCAGCTCTGAACTCCCTTCCTACGAGCAGTACTTC.